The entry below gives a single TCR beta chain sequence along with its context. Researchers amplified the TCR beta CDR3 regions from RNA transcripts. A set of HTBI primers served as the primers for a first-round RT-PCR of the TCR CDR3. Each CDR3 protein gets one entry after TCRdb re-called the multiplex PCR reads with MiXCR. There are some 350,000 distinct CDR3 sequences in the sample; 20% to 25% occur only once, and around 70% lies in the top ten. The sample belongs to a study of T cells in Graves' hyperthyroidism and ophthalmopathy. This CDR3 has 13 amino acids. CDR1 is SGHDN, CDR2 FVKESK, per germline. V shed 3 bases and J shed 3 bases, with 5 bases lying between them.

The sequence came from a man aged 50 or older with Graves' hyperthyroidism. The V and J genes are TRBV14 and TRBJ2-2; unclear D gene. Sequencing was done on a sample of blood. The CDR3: CASSQGYTGELFF. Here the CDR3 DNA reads TGTGCCAGCAGCCAGGGATACACCGGGGAGCTGTTTTTT.